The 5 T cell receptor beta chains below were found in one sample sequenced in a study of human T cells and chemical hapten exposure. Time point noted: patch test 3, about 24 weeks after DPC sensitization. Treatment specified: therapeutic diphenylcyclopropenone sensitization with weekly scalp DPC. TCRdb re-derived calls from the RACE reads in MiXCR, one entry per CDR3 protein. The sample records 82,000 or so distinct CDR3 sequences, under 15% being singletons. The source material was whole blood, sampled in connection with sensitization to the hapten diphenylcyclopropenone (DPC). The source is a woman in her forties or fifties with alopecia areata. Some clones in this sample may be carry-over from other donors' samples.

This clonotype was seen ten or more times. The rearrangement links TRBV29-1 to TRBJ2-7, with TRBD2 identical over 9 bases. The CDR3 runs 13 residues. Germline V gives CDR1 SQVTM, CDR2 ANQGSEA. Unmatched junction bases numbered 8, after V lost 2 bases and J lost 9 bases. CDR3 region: CSVERLADLGQYF. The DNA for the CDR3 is TGCAGCGTTGAAAGACTAGCGGATCTTGGGCAGTACTTC.

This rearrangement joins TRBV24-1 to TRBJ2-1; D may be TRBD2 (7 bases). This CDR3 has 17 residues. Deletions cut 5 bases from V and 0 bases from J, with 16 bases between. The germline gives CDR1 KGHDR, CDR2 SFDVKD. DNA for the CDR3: TGTGCCACCAGTGGGGGGGGGCAGGCAAGCTCCTACAATGAGCAGTTCTTC. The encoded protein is CATSGGGQASSYNEQFF.

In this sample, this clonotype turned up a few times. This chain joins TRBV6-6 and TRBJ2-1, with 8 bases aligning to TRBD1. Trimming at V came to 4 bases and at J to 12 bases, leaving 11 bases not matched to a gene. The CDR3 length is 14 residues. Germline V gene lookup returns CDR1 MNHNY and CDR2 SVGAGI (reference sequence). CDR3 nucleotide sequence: TGTGCCAGCAGTTCCCGGGACAGGAGAGAGTGGCAGTTCTTC. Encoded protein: CASSSRDRREWQFF.

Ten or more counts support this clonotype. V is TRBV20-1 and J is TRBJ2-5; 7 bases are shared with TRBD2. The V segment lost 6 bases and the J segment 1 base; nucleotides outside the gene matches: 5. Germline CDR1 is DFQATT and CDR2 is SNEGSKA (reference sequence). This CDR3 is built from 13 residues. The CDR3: CSAKAGVQETQYF. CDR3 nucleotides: TGCAGTGCAAAGGCGGGGGTCCAAGAGACCCAGTACTTC.

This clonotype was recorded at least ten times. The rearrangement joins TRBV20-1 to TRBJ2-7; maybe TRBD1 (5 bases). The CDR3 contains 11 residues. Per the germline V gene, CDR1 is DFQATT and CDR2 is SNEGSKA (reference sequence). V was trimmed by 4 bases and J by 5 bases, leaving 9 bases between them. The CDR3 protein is CSATGWDEQYF. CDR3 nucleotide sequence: TGCAGTGCTACAGGGTGGGACGAGCAGTACTTC.